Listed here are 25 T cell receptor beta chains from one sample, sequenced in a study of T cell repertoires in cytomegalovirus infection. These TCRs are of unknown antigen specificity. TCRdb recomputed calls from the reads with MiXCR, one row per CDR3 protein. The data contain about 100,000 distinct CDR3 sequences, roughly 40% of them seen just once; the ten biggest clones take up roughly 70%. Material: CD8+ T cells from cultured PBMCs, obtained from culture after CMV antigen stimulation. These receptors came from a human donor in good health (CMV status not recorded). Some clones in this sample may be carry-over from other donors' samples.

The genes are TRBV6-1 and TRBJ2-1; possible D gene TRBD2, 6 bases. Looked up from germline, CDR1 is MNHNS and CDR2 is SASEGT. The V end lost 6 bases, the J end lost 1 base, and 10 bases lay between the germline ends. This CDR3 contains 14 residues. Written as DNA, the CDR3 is TGTGCCAGCAGGGAGGGGATTTCCTACAATGAGCAGTTCTTC. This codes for CASREGISYNEQFF.

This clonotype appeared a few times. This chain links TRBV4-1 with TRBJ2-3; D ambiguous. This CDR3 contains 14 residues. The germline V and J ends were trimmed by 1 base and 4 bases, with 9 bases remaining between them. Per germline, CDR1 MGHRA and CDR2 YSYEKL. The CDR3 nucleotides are TGCGCCAGCAGCCAAGGGCCTCGGGCAGATACGCAGTATTTT. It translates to CASSQGPRADTQYF.

The CDR3 protein is CASSSWQDSGNTIYF. CDR3 nucleotides: TGTGCCAGCAGCTCTTGGCAAGACTCTGGAAACACCATATATTTT. The rearrangement links TRBV5-4 to TRBJ1-3; D call uncertain. This CDR3 is built from 15 residues. Germline V gene lookup returns CDR1 SGHNT and CDR2 YYREEE (reference sequence). V was pared by 3 bases and J by 0 bases, with 10 bases between.

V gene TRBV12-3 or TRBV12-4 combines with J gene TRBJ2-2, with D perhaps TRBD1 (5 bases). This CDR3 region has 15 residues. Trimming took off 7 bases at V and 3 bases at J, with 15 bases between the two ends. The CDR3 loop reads CASTTGFDDTGELFF. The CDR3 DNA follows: TGTGCCAGCACCACAGGATTTGATGACACCGGGGAGCTGTTTTTT.

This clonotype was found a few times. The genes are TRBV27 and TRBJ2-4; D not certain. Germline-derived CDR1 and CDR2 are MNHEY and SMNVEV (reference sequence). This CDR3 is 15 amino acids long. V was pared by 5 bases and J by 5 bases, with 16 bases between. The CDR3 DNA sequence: TGTGCCAGCAGTCGCGGCGAGGATTTGGAAAACATTCAGTACTTC. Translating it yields CASSRGEDLENIQYF.

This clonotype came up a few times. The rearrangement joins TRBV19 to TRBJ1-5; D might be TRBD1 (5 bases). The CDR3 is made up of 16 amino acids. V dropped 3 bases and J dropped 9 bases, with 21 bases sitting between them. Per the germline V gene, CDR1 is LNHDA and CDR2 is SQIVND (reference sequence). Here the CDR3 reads CASSISGTPAGTPQHF. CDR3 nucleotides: TGTGCCAGTAGTATCTCGGGGACGCCCGCTGGTACGCCCCAGCATTTT.

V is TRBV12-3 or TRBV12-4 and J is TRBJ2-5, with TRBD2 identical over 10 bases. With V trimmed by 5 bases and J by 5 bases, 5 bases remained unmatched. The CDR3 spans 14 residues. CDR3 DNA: TGTGCCAGCAGTAGGACTAGCGGCTGGGAGACCCAGTACTTC. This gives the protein CASSRTSGWETQYF.

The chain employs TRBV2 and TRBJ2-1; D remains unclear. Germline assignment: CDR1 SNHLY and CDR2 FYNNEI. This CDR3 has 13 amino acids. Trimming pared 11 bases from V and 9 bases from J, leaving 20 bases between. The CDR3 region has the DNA TGTGCCGAACGTCGGCCCCGGGCTGCTGAGCAGTTCTTC. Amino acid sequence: CAERRPRAAEQFF.

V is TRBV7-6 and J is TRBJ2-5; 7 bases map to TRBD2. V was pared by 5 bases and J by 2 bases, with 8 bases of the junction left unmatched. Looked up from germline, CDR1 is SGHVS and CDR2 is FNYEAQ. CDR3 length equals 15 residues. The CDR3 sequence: CASSRTWGGQETQYF. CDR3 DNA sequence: TGTGCCAGCAGCCGAACCTGGGGAGGGCAAGAGACCCAGTACTTC.

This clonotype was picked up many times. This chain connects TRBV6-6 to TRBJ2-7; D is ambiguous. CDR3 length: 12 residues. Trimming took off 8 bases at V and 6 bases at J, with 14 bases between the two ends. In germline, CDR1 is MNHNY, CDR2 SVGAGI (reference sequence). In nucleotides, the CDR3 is TGTGCCAGCTCAATCGGGTCCGGCGAGCAGTACTTC. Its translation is CASSIGSGEQYF.

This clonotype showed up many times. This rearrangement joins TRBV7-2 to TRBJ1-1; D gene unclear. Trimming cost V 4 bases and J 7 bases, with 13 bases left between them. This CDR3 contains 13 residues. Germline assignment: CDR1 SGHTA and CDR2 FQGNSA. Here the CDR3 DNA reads TGTGCCAGCAGCTCCCGAGTGTGGGATGAAGCTTTCTTT. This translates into CASSSRVWDEAFF.

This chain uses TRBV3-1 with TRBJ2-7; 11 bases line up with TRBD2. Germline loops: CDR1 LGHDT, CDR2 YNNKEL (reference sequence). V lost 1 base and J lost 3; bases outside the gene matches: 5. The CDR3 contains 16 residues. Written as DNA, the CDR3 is TGTGCCAGCAGCCAAGGACTAGCGGGGCCGGACTACGAGCAGTACTTC. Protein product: CASSQGLAGPDYEQYF.

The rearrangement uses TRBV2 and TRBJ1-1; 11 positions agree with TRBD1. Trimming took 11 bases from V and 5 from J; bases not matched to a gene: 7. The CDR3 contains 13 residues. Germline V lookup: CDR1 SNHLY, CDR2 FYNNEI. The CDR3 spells CAGGQGAVTEAFF. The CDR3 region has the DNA TGTGCCGGAGGACAGGGGGCCGTGACTGAAGCTTTCTTT.

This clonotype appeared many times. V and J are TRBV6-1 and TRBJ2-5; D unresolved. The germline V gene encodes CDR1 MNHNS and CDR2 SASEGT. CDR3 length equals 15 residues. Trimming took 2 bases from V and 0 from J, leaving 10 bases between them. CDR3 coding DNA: TGTGCCAGCAGTGAACTCCTGACCTACCAAGAGACCCAGTACTTC. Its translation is CASSELLTYQETQYF.

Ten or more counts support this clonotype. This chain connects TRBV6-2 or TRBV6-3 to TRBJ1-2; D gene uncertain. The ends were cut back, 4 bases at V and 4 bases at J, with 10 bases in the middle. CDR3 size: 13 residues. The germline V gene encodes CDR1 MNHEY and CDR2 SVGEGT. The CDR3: CASSSDGLYGYTF. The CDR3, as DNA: TGTGCCAGCAGTTCTGACGGACTCTATGGCTACACCTTC.

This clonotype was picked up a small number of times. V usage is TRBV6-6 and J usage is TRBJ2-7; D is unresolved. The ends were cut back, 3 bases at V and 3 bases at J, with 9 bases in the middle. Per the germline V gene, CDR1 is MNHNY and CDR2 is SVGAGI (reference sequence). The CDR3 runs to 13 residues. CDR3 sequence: CASSYRYSYEQYF. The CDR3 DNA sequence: TGTGCCAGCAGTTATAGGTACAGCTACGAGCAGTACTTC.

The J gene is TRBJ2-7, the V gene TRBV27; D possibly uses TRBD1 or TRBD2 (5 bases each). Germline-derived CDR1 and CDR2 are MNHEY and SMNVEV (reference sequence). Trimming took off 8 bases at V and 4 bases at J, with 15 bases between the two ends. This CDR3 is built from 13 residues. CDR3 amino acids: CASGPGPGYEQYF. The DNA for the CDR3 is TGTGCCAGCGGTCCGGGGCCCGGGTACGAGCAGTACTTC.

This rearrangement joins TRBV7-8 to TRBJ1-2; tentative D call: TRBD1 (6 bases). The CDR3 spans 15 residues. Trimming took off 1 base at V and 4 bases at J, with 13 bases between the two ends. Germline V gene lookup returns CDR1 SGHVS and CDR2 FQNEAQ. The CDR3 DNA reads TGTGCCAGCAGCTTAGGCGGGGGCCGTGGCTATGGCTACACCTTC. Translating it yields CASSLGGGRGYGYTF.

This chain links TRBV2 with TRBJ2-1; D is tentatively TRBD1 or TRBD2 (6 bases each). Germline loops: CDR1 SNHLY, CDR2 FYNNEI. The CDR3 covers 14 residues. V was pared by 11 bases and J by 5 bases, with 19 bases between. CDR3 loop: CAERGRPPNNEQFF. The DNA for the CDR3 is TGTGCCGAACGGGGGCGGCCACCAAACAATGAGCAGTTCTTC.

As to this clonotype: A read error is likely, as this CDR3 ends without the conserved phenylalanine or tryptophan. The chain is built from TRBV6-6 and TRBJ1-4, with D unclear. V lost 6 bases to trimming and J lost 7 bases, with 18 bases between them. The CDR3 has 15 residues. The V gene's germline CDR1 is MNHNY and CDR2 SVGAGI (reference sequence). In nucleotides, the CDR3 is TGTGCCAGCAGCCCCGAAGACGGGCGCCCTGAAAAACTGTTTTGT. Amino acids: CASSPEDGRPEKLFC.

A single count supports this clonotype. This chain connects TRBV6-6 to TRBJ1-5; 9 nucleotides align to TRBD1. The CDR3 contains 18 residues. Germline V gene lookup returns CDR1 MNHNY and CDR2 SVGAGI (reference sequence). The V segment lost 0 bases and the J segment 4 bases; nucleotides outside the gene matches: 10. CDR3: CASSYSLGPDRGNQPQHF. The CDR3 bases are TGTGCCAGCAGTTACTCGTTGGGGCCGGACAGGGGTAATCAGCCCCAGCATTTT.

The CDR3 is CASSLVADSTDTQYF. In DNA form, the CDR3 reads TGCGCCAGCAGCCTCGTAGCGGATAGCACAGATACGCAGTATTTT. The gene calls are TRBV4-1 and TRBJ2-3, with TRBD2 as a possible D gene (6 bases). Trimming took off 4 bases at V and 0 bases at J, with 11 bases between the two ends. The CDR3 length is 15 residues. Germline V gene data show CDR1 as MGHRA and CDR2 as YSYEKL.

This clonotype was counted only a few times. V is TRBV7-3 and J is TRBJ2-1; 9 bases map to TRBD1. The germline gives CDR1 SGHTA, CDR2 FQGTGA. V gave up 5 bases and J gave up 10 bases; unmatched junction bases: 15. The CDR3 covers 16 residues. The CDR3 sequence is CASSPVNRGLLNEQFF. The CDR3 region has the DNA TGTGCCAGCAGCCCCGTAAACAGGGGGCTTTTGAACGAGCAGTTCTTC. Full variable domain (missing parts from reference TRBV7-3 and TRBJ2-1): GAGVSQTPSNKVTEKGKYVELRCDPISGHTALYWYRQSLGQGPEFLIYFQGTGAADDSGLPNDRFFAVRPEGSVSTLKIQRTERGDSAVYLCASSPVNRGLLNEQFFGPGTRLTVL.

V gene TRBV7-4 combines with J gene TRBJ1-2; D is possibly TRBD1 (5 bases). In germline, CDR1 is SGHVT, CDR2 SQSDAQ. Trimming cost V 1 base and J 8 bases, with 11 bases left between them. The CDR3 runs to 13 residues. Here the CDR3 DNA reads TGTGCCAGCAGCTTAGTCCAGGGACCGGGCTACACCTTC. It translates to CASSLVQGPGYTF.

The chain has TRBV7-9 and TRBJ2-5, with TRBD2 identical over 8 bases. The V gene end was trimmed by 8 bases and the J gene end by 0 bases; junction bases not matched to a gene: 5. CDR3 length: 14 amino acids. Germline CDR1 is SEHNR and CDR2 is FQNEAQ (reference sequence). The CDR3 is CASGTSPYQETQYF. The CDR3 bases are TGTGCCAGCGGGACTAGTCCGTACCAAGAGACCCAGTACTTC.